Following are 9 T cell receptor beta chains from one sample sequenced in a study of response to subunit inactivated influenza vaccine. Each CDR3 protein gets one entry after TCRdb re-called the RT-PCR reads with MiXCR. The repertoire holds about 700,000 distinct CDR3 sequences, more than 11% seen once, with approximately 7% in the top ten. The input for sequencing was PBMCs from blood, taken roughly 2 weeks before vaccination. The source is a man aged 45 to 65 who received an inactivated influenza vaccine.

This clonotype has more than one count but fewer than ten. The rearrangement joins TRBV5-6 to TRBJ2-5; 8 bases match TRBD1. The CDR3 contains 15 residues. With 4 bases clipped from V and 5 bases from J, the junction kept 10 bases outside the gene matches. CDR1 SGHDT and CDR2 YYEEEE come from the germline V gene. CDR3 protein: CASSLRTGWVETQYF. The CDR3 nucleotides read TGTGCCAGCAGCCTCCGGACAGGGTGGGTGGAGACCCAGTACTTC. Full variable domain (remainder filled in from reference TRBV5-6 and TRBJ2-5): DAGVTQSPTHLIKTRGQQVTLRCSPKSGHDTVSWYQQALGQGPQFIFQYYEEEERQRGNFPDRFSGHQFPNYSSELNVNALLLGDSALYLCASSLRTGWVETQYFGPGTRLLVL.

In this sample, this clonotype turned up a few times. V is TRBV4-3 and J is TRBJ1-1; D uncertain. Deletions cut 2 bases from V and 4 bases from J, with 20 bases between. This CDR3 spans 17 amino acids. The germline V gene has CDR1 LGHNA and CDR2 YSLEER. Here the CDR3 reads CASSQSPPRHGSTEAFF. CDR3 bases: TGCGCCAGCAGCCAATCCCCACCCCGACACGGGAGCACTGAAGCTTTCTTT.

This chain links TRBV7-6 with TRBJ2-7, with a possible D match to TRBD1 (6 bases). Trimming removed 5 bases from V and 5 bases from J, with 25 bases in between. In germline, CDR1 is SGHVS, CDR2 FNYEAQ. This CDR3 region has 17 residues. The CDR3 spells CASSQPDATGWVNEQYF. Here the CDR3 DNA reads TGTGCCAGCAGCCAACCCGACGCGACAGGATGGGTGAACGAGCAGTACTTC.

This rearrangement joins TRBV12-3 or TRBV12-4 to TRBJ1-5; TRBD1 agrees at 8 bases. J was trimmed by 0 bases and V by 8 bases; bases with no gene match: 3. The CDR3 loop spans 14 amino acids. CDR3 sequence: CASWTGLSNQPQHF. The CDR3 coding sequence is TGTGCCAGCTGGACAGGGCTTAGCAATCAGCCCCAGCATTTT.

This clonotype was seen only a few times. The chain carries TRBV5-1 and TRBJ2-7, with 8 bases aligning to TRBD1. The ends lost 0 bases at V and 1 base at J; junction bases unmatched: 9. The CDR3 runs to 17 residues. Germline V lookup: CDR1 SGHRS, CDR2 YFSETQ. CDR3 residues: CASSLATGDYISYEQYF. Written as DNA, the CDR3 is TGCGCCAGCAGCTTGGCGACAGGGGATTATATATCCTACGAGCAGTACTTC.

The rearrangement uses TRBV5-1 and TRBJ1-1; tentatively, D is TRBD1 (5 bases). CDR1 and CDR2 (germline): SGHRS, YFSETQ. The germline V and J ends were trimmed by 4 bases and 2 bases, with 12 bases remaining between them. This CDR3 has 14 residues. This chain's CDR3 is CASSRGPSNTEAFF. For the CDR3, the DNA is TGCGCCAGCAGCCGGGGACCCTCCAACACTGAAGCTTTCTTT.

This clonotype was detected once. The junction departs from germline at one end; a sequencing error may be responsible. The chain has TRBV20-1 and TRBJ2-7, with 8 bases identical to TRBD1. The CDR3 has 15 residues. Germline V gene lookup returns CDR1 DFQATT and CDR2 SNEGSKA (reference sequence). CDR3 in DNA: TGCCGTGCTAGAGCCCCCCAGGGGGCGTCCTACGAGCAGTACTTC. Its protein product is CRARAPQGASYEQYF.

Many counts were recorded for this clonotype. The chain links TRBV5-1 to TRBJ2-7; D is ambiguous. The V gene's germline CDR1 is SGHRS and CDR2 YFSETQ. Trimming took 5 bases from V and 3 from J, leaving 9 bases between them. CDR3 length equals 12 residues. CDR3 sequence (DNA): TGCGCCAGCAGTTCCGAGCGCTACGAGCAGTACTTC. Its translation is CASSSERYEQYF.

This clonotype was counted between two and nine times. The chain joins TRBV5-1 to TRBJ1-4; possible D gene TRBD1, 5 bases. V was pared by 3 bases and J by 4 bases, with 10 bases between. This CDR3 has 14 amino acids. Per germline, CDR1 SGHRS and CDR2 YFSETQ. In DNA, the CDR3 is TGCGCCAGCAGCTCGGGACGGGATAATGAAAAACTGTTTTTT. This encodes CASSSGRDNEKLFF.